Reported below is one T cell receptor beta chain. In the source study's methods: Amplification with reference gene primers provided the estimates of nucleated cell counts. The assay was immunoSEQ multiplex PCR, and TCRdb's table has in-frame clones only and misses some. That table is the source of V, J and clone size, and D and trimming were worked out from the DNA. Here the sample spans 150,000 to 200,000 clones, around 80% being singletons. The data were obtained in a study of blood T cell repertoires in COVID-19. Study overall: The study drew acute and convalescent COVID-19 samples from the United States, Italy and Spain. PBMCs, B-cell-depleted T cells, or T cells were the source of the cDNA or gDNA that made up the material.

CDR3 length equals 14 residues. Trimming removed 2 bases from V and 1 base from J, with 9 bases in between. The germline gives CDR1 SGHTA, CDR2 FQGNSA. The clonotype originates from a woman over 75 with acute or convalescent COVID-19. The chain is built from TRBV7-2 and TRBJ2-7; the D gene is possibly TRBD1 (5 bases). Sample: peripheral blood. The CDR3 here is CASSLSTGSYEQYF. In nucleotides, the CDR3 is TGTGCCAGCAGCTTAAGCACAGGTTCCTACGAGCAGTACTTC. Supplemented by reference TRBV7-2 and TRBJ2-7, the full variable domain reads GAGVSQSPSNKVTEKGKDVELRCDPISGHTALYWYRQSLGQGLEFLIYFQGNSAPDKSGLPSDRFSAERTGGSVSTLTIQRTQQEDSAVYLCASSLSTGSYEQYFGPGTRLTVT.